These 23 T cell receptor beta chains share one sample of origin, sequenced in a study of CD8 T cells in ankylosing spondylitis. Each CDR3 protein is one row after TCRdb ran MiXCR on the 5' RACE reads. The sample holds 150,000 to 200,000 distinct CDR3 sequences; roughly 20% are singletons and the top ten take around 4.7%. Sequencing was done on a sample of blood, either unsorted or a sorted T cell fraction (not recorded which). The origin of the receptors is a male donor under 35 with ankylosing spondylitis or in good health (not recorded which).

In this sample, this clonotype turned up many times. The rearrangement uses TRBV20-1 and TRBJ2-2; possible D gene TRBD2, 5 bases. Germline values: CDR1 DFQATT, CDR2 SNEGSKA (reference sequence). V was trimmed by 0 bases and J by 6 bases, leaving 11 bases between them. The CDR3 spans 14 residues. CDR3 DNA sequence: TGCAGTGCTAGAGATCTCACGCGGGCCGGGGAGCTGTTTTTT. Protein: CSARDLTRAGELFF.

In this sample, this clonotype turned up many times. The gene calls are TRBV7-2 and TRBJ2-1; unclear D gene. Per germline, CDR1 SGHTA and CDR2 FQGNSA. V was pared by 5 bases and J by 4 bases, with 15 bases between. The CDR3 loop spans 15 amino acids. CDR3 residues: CASSGVGWVYNEQFF. CDR3 DNA sequence: TGTGCCAGCAGCGGGGTGGGCTGGGTTTACAATGAGCAGTTCTTC.

This clonotype was found many times. J is TRBJ2-1 and V is TRBV12-3 or TRBV12-4; D may be TRBD2 (6 bases). V shed 4 bases and J shed 8 bases, with 18 bases lying between them. This CDR3 contains 15 residues. In nucleotides, the CDR3 is TGTGCCAGCAGTTCCCCCCCCGCGGGATTGGATGAGCAGTTCTTC. It specifies CASSSPPAGLDEQFF.

The chain joins TRBV7-9 to TRBJ2-5; D perhaps matches TRBD2 (5 bases). Per the germline V gene, CDR1 is SEHNR and CDR2 is FQNEAQ (reference sequence). The CDR3 runs to 16 residues. Trimming removed 1 base from V and 5 bases from J, with 17 bases in between. The CDR3 DNA is TGTGCCAGCAGCTTAGTTGGGGAGCCGGCCGGGGAGACCCAGTACTTC. Residues: CASSLVGEPAGETQYF.

Ten or more counts support this clonotype. V gene TRBV4-3 combines with J gene TRBJ2-1; tentatively, D is TRBD2 (6 bases). The CDR3 is made up of 15 amino acids. Germline CDR1 and CDR2: LGHNA and YSLEER. Trimming cost V 1 base and J 6 bases, with 13 bases left between them. The DNA of the CDR3 is TGCGCCAGCAGCCAAGGGGTAGCGGAGACCAATGAGCAGTTCTTC. It is translated as CASSQGVAETNEQFF.

The CDR3 loop reads CSARGGTANGYTF. CDR3 DNA sequence: TGCAGTGCTAGGGGTGGGACGGCCAATGGCTACACCTTC. This chain links TRBV20-1 with TRBJ1-2; weak D call: TRBD1 (5 bases). Germline V gives CDR1 DFQATT, CDR2 SNEGSKA (reference sequence). The CDR3 covers 13 residues. Trimming left V 3 bases short and J 6 bases short, with 14 bases between.

This clonotype was seen many times. The V call is TRBV5-1, the J call TRBJ2-2; the D call may be TRBD1 or TRBD2 (5 bases each). Deletions cut 4 bases from V and 8 bases from J, with 15 bases between. The CDR3 consists of 14 residues. CDR1 and CDR2 from the germline V gene are SGHRS and YFSETQ. CDR3 sequence: CASSPGTTKGELFF. Written as DNA, the CDR3 is TGCGCCAGCAGCCCCGGGACCACCAAAGGGGAGCTGTTTTTT.

This clonotype was recorded at least ten times. The J gene is TRBJ1-5, the V gene TRBV10-2; D gene uncertain. The CDR3 totals 12 residues. Trimming shortened V by 5 bases and J by 1 base, and 3 bases separated the two germline ends. Germline lookup yields CDR1 WSHSY and CDR2 SAAADI. The CDR3 DNA reads as TGCGCCAGCAGTAACAGCAATCAGCCCCAGCATTTT. Translation: CASSNSNQPQHF.

This clonotype was counted many times. V gene TRBV2 combines with J gene TRBJ2-4, with no clear D. CDR1 and CDR2 from the germline V gene are SNHLY and FYNNEI. The CDR3 has 16 residues. The V gene lost 1 base and the J gene lost 0 bases, with 10 bases spanning the gap. CDR3 bases: TGTGCCAGCAGTGAAGGTCACAGCTCAGCCAAAAACATTCAGTACTTC. Protein product: CASSEGHSSAKNIQYF.

This clonotype has ten or more counts. This sequence joins TRBV20-1 and TRBJ2-7; 7 bases are a match to TRBD2. With 5 bases clipped from V and 0 bases from J, the junction kept 7 bases outside the gene matches. The CDR3 covers 14 residues. Germline V gene lookup returns CDR1 DFQATT and CDR2 SNEGSKA (reference sequence). The CDR3 region is CSAGGLLSSYEQYF. The CDR3 region has the DNA TGCAGTGCTGGGGGACTACTGAGCTCCTACGAGCAGTACTTC.

The sample holds many counts of this clonotype. This chain links TRBV18 with TRBJ2-2; 11 nucleotides match TRBD2. The CDR3 length is 20 residues. V was pared by 3 bases and J by 5 bases, with 17 bases of the junction left unmatched. Germline V CDR1 and CDR2: KGHSH, LQKENI. CDR3 protein: CASSPFTGTSGPKGTGELFF. CDR3 nucleotides: TGTGCCAGCTCACCCTTCACCGGGACTAGCGGCCCTAAGGGGACCGGGGAGCTGTTTTTT.

J is TRBJ2-3 and V is TRBV5-1, with unresolved D. The V gene's germline CDR1 is SGHRS and CDR2 YFSETQ. There are 14 residues in the CDR3. Deletions cut 0 bases from V and 1 base from J, with 6 bases between. The CDR3 region has the DNA TGCGCCAGCAGCTTGGATAGTGGCACAGATACGCAGTATTTT. It translates to CASSLDSGTDTQYF. The variable domain in full, completed from reference TRBV5-1 and TRBJ2-3, reads KAGVTQTPRYLIKTRGQQVTLSCSPISGHRSVSWYQQTPGQGLQFLFEYFSETQRNKGNFPGRFSGRQFSNSRSEMNVSTLELGDSALYLCASSLDSGTDTQYFGPGTRLTVL.

The chain couples TRBV7-6 to TRBJ2-7; D unresolved. The germline CDR1 and CDR2 sequences are SGHVS and FNYEAQ. With 5 bases removed from V and 3 bases from J, the gap between germline ends came to 8 bases. This CDR3 is built from 12 residues. CDR3 bases: TGTGCCAGCAGCCACACGAGCTACGAGCAGTACTTC. It yields the protein CASSHTSYEQYF.

The genes are TRBV12-3 or TRBV12-4 and TRBJ2-1, with D uncertain. The length of the CDR3 is 12 residues. The V and J ends lost 8 bases and 2 bases respectively, with 7 bases between them. CDR3 bases: TGTGCCAGCGGGATAGCCTACAATGAGCAGTTCTTC. Its protein product is CASGIAYNEQFF.

This clonotype was recorded at least ten times. V is TRBV12-3 or TRBV12-4 and J is TRBJ2-3, with a possible D match to TRBD2 (5 bases). The CDR3 length is 17 residues. V was clipped by 3 bases and J by 1 base, with 17 bases between them. The CDR3 protein is CASSLRLAWSGTDTQYF. In DNA, the CDR3 is TGTGCCAGCAGTTTGCGTCTAGCTTGGAGCGGCACAGATACGCAGTATTTT.

This clonotype occurred a few times. J is TRBJ2-2 and V is TRBV7-9; unclear D gene. The CDR3 is 14 amino acids. The V and J ends lost 0 bases and 8 bases respectively, with 10 bases between them. Germline-derived CDR1 and CDR2 are SEHNR and FQNEAQ (reference sequence). CDR3 protein: CASSLATDAGELFF. As DNA, the CDR3 is TGTGCCAGCAGCTTAGCTACCGATGCTGGGGAGCTGTTTTTT.

This sequence joins TRBV6-1 and TRBJ2-1, with a weak D call TRBD2 (5 bases). The CDR3 is 14 residues long. V was clipped by 5 bases and J by 6 bases, with 14 bases between them. Looked up from germline, CDR1 is MNHNS and CDR2 is SASEGT. This chain's CDR3 is CASSILARLNEQFF. The CDR3 DNA reads TGTGCCAGCAGTATCCTAGCTCGTCTCAATGAGCAGTTCTTC.

This clonotype has just a few counts. The chain combines TRBV20-1 with TRBJ2-5; TRBD2 matches 9 bases. CDR1 and CDR2 (germline): DFQATT, SNEGSKA (reference sequence). Trimming at V came to 8 bases and at J to 5 bases, leaving 12 bases not matched to a gene. This CDR3 has 14 residues. The CDR3 DNA reads TGCAGTTCCACTTGGGTAGCGGGAGTGGAGACCCAGTACTTC. Its protein product is CSSTWVAGVETQYF.

This clonotype was seen many times. The chain couples TRBV12-3 or TRBV12-4 to TRBJ2-7, with 8 bases aligning to TRBD1. Losses at the gene ends were 6 bases for V and 3 bases for J; bases not matched to a gene: 7. The length of the CDR3 is 14 residues. CDR3 DNA: TGTGCCAGCAGGAAGGGACAGGCGCACTACGAGCAGTACTTC. This gives the protein CASRKGQAHYEQYF.

This clonotype was seen only a few times. The chain recombines TRBV27 with TRBJ2-1; TRBD2 matches 10 bases. Trimming cost V 5 bases and J 7 bases; bases outside gene matches: 11. CDR1 and CDR2 (germline): MNHEY, SMNVEV (reference sequence). The CDR3 is 16 residues long. As DNA, the CDR3 is TGTGCCAGCAGTCTCTCAGCGGGAGGGCCAAGGAATGAGCAGTTCTTC. It encodes CASSLSAGGPRNEQFF.

This clonotype was detected ten times or more. One junction end disagrees with the germline gene, perhaps due to a read error. The chain employs TRBV12-3 or TRBV12-4 and TRBJ2-1; possibly TRBD2 for D (5 bases). The CDR3 covers 14 residues. This CDR3 reads CASSFSGSSHGRTF. The CDR3 DNA is TGTGCCAGCAGTTTCTCGGGGTCTAGCCACGGACGTACCTTC.

This clonotype appeared many times. This chain connects TRBV27 to TRBJ2-1; 7 nucleotides align to TRBD2. With 5 bases clipped from V and 0 bases from J, the junction kept 13 bases outside the gene matches. The CDR3 sequence is 18 residues long. From germline, CDR1 is MNHEY and CDR2 SMNVEV (reference sequence). The CDR3 sequence: CASSPWGGRWSSYNEQFF. DNA of the CDR3: TGTGCCAGCAGTCCCTGGGGCGGGAGATGGAGCTCCTACAATGAGCAGTTCTTC.

This clonotype showed up many times. This chain uses TRBV20-1 with TRBJ2-1, with 10 positions matching TRBD2. Germline values: CDR1 DFQATT, CDR2 SNEGSKA (reference sequence). The CDR3 length is 14 residues. The trim removed 5 bases at V and 5 bases at J, leaving 6 bases unmatched. CDR3 nucleotide sequence: TGCAGTGCTGGTCTAGCGGGGGCTAACAATGAGCAGTTCTTC. It yields the protein CSAGLAGANNEQFF.